A single sample is the source of the 13 T cell receptor beta chains below, sequenced in a study of blood T cell repertoires in COVID-19. TCRdb keeps only in-frame clones here, not all; method: immunoSEQ multiplex PCR. Among 210,000 or so clones, around 80% were seen once, and the ten largest hold 15% to 20%. The specimen sequenced was peripheral blood. Receptors originate from a woman older than 75 with active or convalescent COVID-19.

This chain connects TRBV9 to TRBJ2-5, with 10 bases lining up with TRBD2. Germline CDR1 and CDR2: SGDLS and YYNGEE. V shed 1 base and J 1 base; nucleotides not matched to a gene: 1. The CDR3 extends over 15 amino acids. The CDR3 sequence is CASSVTSGIQETQYF. The CDR3 region has the DNA TGTGCCAGCAGCGTAACTAGCGGGATCCAAGAGACCCAGTACTTC. Variable domain in full (rest from reference TRBV9 and TRBJ2-5): DSGVTQTPKHLITATGQRVTLRCSPRSGDLSVYWYQQSLDQGLQFLIQYYNGEERAKGNILERFSAQQFPDLHSELNLSSLELGDSALYFCASSVTSGIQETQYFGPGTRLLVL.

V is TRBV20-1 and J is TRBJ2-7, with D perhaps TRBD2 (6 bases). V lost 6 bases, J lost 1 base, and 19 bases lay in between. The CDR3 loop spans 15 amino acids. The germline V gene encodes CDR1 DFQATT and CDR2 SNEGSKA (reference sequence). The CDR3 DNA reads as TGCAGTGCCAGTAACCCTTTGGGACTGTCCTACGAGCAGTACTTC. It yields the protein CSASNPLGLSYEQYF.

The J gene is TRBJ2-1, the V gene TRBV6-5; TRBD1 aligns across 8 bases. This CDR3 region has 15 residues. The germline gives CDR1 MNHEY, CDR2 SVGAGI. V shed 2 bases, J shed 4 bases, and the junction held 4 bases outside the gene matches. CDR3 in DNA: TGTGCCAGCAGTTACGGCCAGGGGGCTTACAATGAGCAGTTCTTC. Protein: CASSYGQGAYNEQFF.

Remarks on this clone: This sample includes further DNA sequences coding for the same CDR3. The chain employs TRBV5-1 and TRBJ2-3; 12 bases fit TRBD2. In germline, CDR1 is SGHRS, CDR2 YFSETQ. The CDR3 is made up of 16 amino acids. The V segment lost 1 base and the J segment 0 bases; nucleotides outside the gene matches: 0. The DNA of the CDR3 is TGCGCCAGCAGCTTGACTAGCGGGGGGAGCACAGATACGCAGTATTTT. This encodes CASSLTSGGSTDTQYF.

The DNA for the CDR3 is TGTGCCAGCAGTTACCCGACAGGGATTTTGAACACTGAAGCTTTCTTT. Translation: CASSYPTGILNTEAFF. The chain uses TRBV6-2 or TRBV6-3 and TRBJ1-1, with 7 bases aligning to TRBD1. From germline, CDR1 is MNHEY and CDR2 SVGEGT. This CDR3 spans 16 amino acids. With V trimmed by 2 bases and J by 0 bases, 6 bases remained unmatched.

This clone was recorded a few times. The rearrangement joins TRBV3-1 (or the pseudogene TRBV3-2) to TRBJ1-2; 7 bases are shared with TRBD1. V gave up 1 base and J gave up 4 bases; unmatched junction bases: 9. The CDR3 loop spans 16 amino acids. Germline CDR1 LGHDT, CDR2 YNNKEL (reference sequence). The CDR3, as DNA: TGTGCCAGCAGCCAAGTAAGGAGGACAGGAGGCTATGGCTACACCTTC. Amino acid sequence: CASSQVRRTGGYGYTF.

The chain recombines TRBV6-2 or TRBV6-3 with TRBJ1-2; D is possibly TRBD1 (6 bases). V was clipped by 6 bases and J by 4 bases, with 15 bases between them. Germline CDR1 is MNHEY and CDR2 is SVGEGT. This CDR3 region has 14 residues. CDR3 sequence reads: CASSRSGTSYGYTF. The CDR3 nucleotides are TGTGCCAGCAGCCGCAGCGGGACAAGCTATGGCTACACCTTC.

The V gene is TRBV20-1, the J gene TRBJ2-1; D call uncertain. CDR1 and CDR2 from the germline V gene are DFQATT and SNEGSKA (reference sequence). The CDR3 extends over 11 amino acids. V was clipped by 4 bases and J by 4 bases, with 5 bases between them. The CDR3 sequence: CSANRYNEQFF. The CDR3 DNA reads as TGCAGTGCTAACCGGTACAATGAGCAGTTCTTC.

This chain uses TRBV12-3 or TRBV12-4 with TRBJ1-2; D uncertain. Trimming removed 2 bases at V and 8 bases at J, with 9 bases between. The CDR3 extends over 12 amino acids. CDR3 region: CASSLRSGGYTF. The DNA for the CDR3 is TGTGCCAGCAGTTTAAGGTCGGGAGGCTACACCTTC.

This chain joins TRBV5-6 and TRBJ2-7; D gene uncertain. The CDR3 totals 15 residues. Per germline, CDR1 SGHDT and CDR2 YYEEEE. Trimming cost V 2 bases and J 7 bases, with 19 bases left between them. Here the CDR3 DNA reads TGTGCCAGCAGCTTCCCCGGCAAGACCTCGCGGGAGCAGTACTTC. Translation: CASSFPGKTSREQYF.

V is TRBV30 and J is TRBJ1-5, with 7 positions matching TRBD1. CDR1 is GTSNPN and CDR2 is SVGIG in the germline V gene (reference sequence). This CDR3 has 14 amino acids. V lost 5 bases and J lost 3; bases outside the gene matches: 7. CDR3: CAWGRTGDNQPQHF. The CDR3 region has the DNA TGTGCCTGGGGACGGACAGGCGACAATCAGCCCCAGCATTTT. Filled out from reference TRBV30 and TRBJ1-5, the complete variable domain reads SQTIHQWPATLVQPVGSPLSLECTVEGTSNPNLYWYRQAAGRGLQLLFYSVGIGQISSEVPQNLSASRPQDRQFILSSKKLLLSDSGFYLCAWGRTGDNQPQHFGDGTRLSIL.

This clone is a singleton in its sample. The genes are TRBV4-1 and TRBJ2-5; 11 bases match TRBD2. The CDR3 is 18 residues long. Germline V gene data show CDR1 as MGHRA and CDR2 as YSYEKL. Losses at the gene ends were 1 base for V and 1 base for J; bases not matched to a gene: 8. CDR3 DNA: TGCGCCAGCAGCCAAGGACTAGCGGGACCCTGGGGCCAAGAGACCCAGTACTTC. Amino acids: CASSQGLAGPWGQETQYF.

The chain couples TRBV20-1 to TRBJ2-7, with D possibly being TRBD1 (6 bases). The germline V gene has CDR1 DFQATT and CDR2 SNEGSKA (reference sequence). CDR3 length: 13 amino acids. V was clipped by 3 bases and J by 4 bases, with 13 bases between them. DNA for the CDR3: TGCAGTGCTAGTGCACAGGGAATGTACGAGCAGTACTTC. Its translation is CSASAQGMYEQYF.